The clone carrying this T cell receptor (beta chain) was seen a handful of times. Its antigen remains unknown. These data are taken from a study of beta chain features in type 1 diabetes. Germline CDR1 reads KGHSH; CDR2 reads LQKENI. The CDR3 has 18 amino acids. The ends were cut back, 2 bases at V and 1 base at J, with 21 bases in the middle. Notes on the study in general: In type 1 diabetes patients, VDJ junctions had fewer insertions; deletions at these junctions were more frequent.

Expressed TCRB transcripts were sequenced after all isolated RNA was converted to cDNA. The assay was immunoSEQ multiplex PCR, and TCRdb's table has in-frame clones only and misses some. The data contain 400,000 to 500,000 clones, about 14% of them singletons. The sample taken for sequencing was naive CD4+ T cells from blood. The rearrangement links TRBV18 to TRBJ2-7; a weak D match, TRBD1 (6 bases). The receptor was isolated from a man aged 25-40 years in good health. The CDR3 loop is CASSPDPLGTLLSYEQYF. Here the CDR3 DNA reads TGTGCCAGCTCACCAGATCCCCTCGGGACACTCCTTTCCTACGAGCAGTACTTC. Full variable domain (missing parts from reference TRBV18 and TRBJ2-7): NAGVMQNPRHLVRRRGQEARLRCSPMKGHSHVYWYRQLPEEGLKFMVYLQKENIIDESGMPKERFSAEFPKEGPSILRIQQVVRGDSAAYFCASSPDPLGTLLSYEQYFGPGTRLTVT.